The clone carrying this T cell receptor (beta chain) was seen many times. This record comes from a study of neurological immune-mediated disorders. 5'RACE employing 10-nucleotide random UMIs yielded the cDNA. One entry per CDR3 protein results from TCRdb running MiXCR on the 5' RACE reads. This table holds approximately 49,000 distinct CDR3 sequences, more than 8% found once. Time point: longitudinal time-point 1 (baseline). Unsorted libraries used 2 million PBMCs kept at -80 degrees C. The CDR3 loop spans 14 amino acids. Germline assignment: CDR1 SEHNR and CDR2 FQNEAQ (reference sequence). V was shortened by 1 base and J by 3 bases, with 7 bases between the two germline ends.

Sample: PBMCs. The chain combines TRBV7-9 with TRBJ1-5; no reliable D call. The TCR sequence derives from a woman in her thirties or forties in good health. DNA for the CDR3: TGTGCCAGCAGCTTAGATGGGTACAATCAGCCCCAGCATTTT. Its translation: CASSLDGYNQPQHF.